This T cell receptor beta chain originates from a study of cytomegalovirus exposure and HLA in healthy donors. About the research overall: Most genotyped donors, approximately 81% of roughly 400, had Caucasian-associated genetic ancestry.

The CDR3 sequence is 14 residues long. V was shortened by 7 bases and J by 3 bases, with 16 bases between the two germline ends. In germline, CDR1 is MNHNS, CDR2 SASEGT. Study-level findings and limits: In a later analysis, HLA-associated beta chains showed higher expansion and lower generation probabilities than comparable chains. TCR beta sequences numbering around 15,000 were associated with HLA alleles at 0.05 false discovery rate in a later analysis. What TCR beta sequences reportedly achieved was accurate prediction of HLA-A and HLA-B alleles in most subjects.

It was with 60 Vbeta and 13 Jbeta primers that the PCR ran. Profiling relied on immunoSEQ multiplex PCR, and the TCRdb table lists in-frame clones only, not all of them. The data hold about 130,000 clones, with just over 70% observed a single time. Of note for this clone: What it binds is unknown.

The V gene is TRBV6-1, the J gene TRBJ2-7, with a tentative D call TRBD1 (6 bases). The sample consisted of PBMCs. This receptor was obtained from a woman aged 55-70 years in good health and CMV-seropositive. The CDR3 DNA sequence: TGTGCCAGCAAGGGGGTCAGGGGAAGCTACGAGCAGTACTTC. It yields the protein CASKGVRGSYEQYF.